These 6 T cell receptor beta chains share one sample of origin, sequenced in a study of shared clonotypes between healthy human individuals (dated by TCRdb to the early 2020s). To prepare the library, the immunoSEQ multiplex PCR assay was applied. TCRdb stores this immuneACCESS table with in-frame sequences only. Part of the clones is absent; in the studies checked, under half of the shortfall reflects unresolved V genes, and no reason is known for the rest. This sample is represented by approximately 2.1 million clones; 93% of them were singletons. The top ten clones comprise 0.39% of the sample. Sequenced input: naive CD4+ T cells from PBMCs. What this sample's cell subset or site label stands for: CD45RA+ positively selected. Receptor source: a man between 18 and 29 years old in good health. Some clones in this sample may be carry-over from other donors' samples.

V gene TRBV6-9 combines with J gene TRBJ2-1; 7 bases fit TRBD2. Germline CDR1 and CDR2: MNHGY and SVAAGI. Trimming removed 2 bases from V and 9 bases from J; junction bases left unmatched: 16. The CDR3 covers 17 residues. The CDR3 loop reads CASSYERGLPDPPEQFF. The CDR3 bases are TGTGCCAGCAGTTATGAGAGGGGACTACCCGACCCCCCTGAGCAGTTCTTC.

The genes are TRBV7-2 and TRBJ1-5; no clear D gene. The germline V and J ends were trimmed by 2 bases and 3 bases, with 11 bases remaining between them. The CDR3 is 15 residues long. Germline V gene lookup returns CDR1 SGHTA and CDR2 FQGNSA. This CDR3 reads CASSLFGRVNQPQHF. CDR3 bases: TGTGCCAGCAGCTTATTCGGGCGGGTCAATCAGCCCCAGCATTTT.

The chain carries TRBV5-8 and TRBJ1-2; the D is unclear. Germline V gives CDR1 SGHTS, CDR2 YDEGEE. The V and J ends lost 0 bases and 2 bases respectively, with 8 bases between them. The CDR3 totals 14 residues. Here the CDR3 DNA reads TGTGCCAGCAGCTTGGTTCCAAGCAACTATGGCTACACCTTC. Residues: CASSLVPSNYGYTF.

The chain combines TRBV29-1 with TRBJ2-3; maybe TRBD1 (6 bases). The CDR3 runs to 14 residues. Germline values: CDR1 SQVTM, CDR2 ANQGSEA. V lost 4 bases and J lost 0, with 11 bases in between. CDR3 in amino acids: CSVGAGASTDTQYF. CDR3 nucleotide sequence: TGCAGCGTTGGTGCAGGGGCCAGCACAGATACGCAGTATTTT.

This rearrangement joins TRBV18 to TRBJ2-1, with no clear D. Germline CDR1 reads KGHSH; CDR2 reads LQKENI. V was clipped by 0 bases and J by 8 bases, with 17 bases between them. CDR3 size: 16 residues. This chain's CDR3 is CASSPPSLQGPHEQFF. The DNA for the CDR3 is TGTGCCAGCTCACCACCGTCGCTCCAAGGGCCCCATGAGCAGTTCTTC.

This rearrangement joins TRBV19 to TRBJ2-7, with 14 bases lining up with TRBD2. Losses at the gene ends were 5 bases for V and 2 bases for J; bases not matched to a gene: 5. Per the germline V gene, CDR1 is LNHDA and CDR2 is SQIVND (reference sequence). The CDR3 runs 16 residues. The CDR3 DNA is TGTGCCAGTAGTGCGGGACTAGCGGGAGCGCCCTACGAGCAGTACTTC. Protein: CASSAGLAGAPYEQYF.